Shown below are 21 T cell receptor beta chains from a single sample sequenced in a study of radiation and T cells in renal cell carcinoma. The protocol was immunoSEQ multiplex PCR, while the TCRdb copy is restricted to in-frame clones and leaves out a portion. Here the sample spans some 120,000 clones, roughly four fifths being singletons. Documented time point: blood 2 weeks post-SBRT. Documented treatment: 15 Gy SBRT to primary tumor, nephrectomy 4 weeks later. Sequencing used blood, obtained from a patient whose treatment included radiotherapy and nephrectomy. These receptors originate from a woman aged 55-69 years with renal cell carcinoma.

The CDR3 here is CASSLERGKLFF. The CDR3 region has the DNA TGTGCCAGCAGTTTAGAAAGGGGAAAACTGTTTTTT. The chain has TRBV28 and TRBJ1-4; D might be TRBD1 (5 bases). Germline-derived CDR1 and CDR2 are MDHEN and SYDVKM. Between the trimmed V and J ends, which lost 2 bases and 10 bases, there was a span of 8 bases. The CDR3 consists of 12 residues. Full variable domain (missing parts from reference TRBV28 and TRBJ1-4): DVKVTQSSRYLVKRTGEKVFLECVQDMDHENMFWYRQDPGLGLRLIYFSYDVKMKEKGDIPEGYSVSREKKERFSLILESASTNQTSMYLCASSLERGKLFFGSGTQLSVL.

The DNA for the CDR3 is TGTGCCAGCAGCTTAGGACTGGGGACCCCCACAGATACGCAGTATTTT. Translated, it gives CASSLGLGTPTDTQYF. The chain carries TRBV11-2 and TRBJ2-3; D may be TRBD1 or TRBD2 (5 bases each). The CDR3 sequence is 16 residues long. The V and J ends lost 1 base and 2 bases respectively, with 13 bases between them. Germline values: CDR1 SGHAT, CDR2 FQNNGV.

The CDR3 here is CASSRMTGAGTGELFF. CDR3 nucleotides: TGTGCCAGTAGCCGAATGACAGGGGCTGGCACCGGGGAGCTGTTTTTT. The rearrangement joins TRBV19 to TRBJ2-2, with 8 bases that match TRBD1. The CDR3 runs 16 residues. Unmatched junction bases numbered 10, after V lost 6 bases and J lost 4 bases. The germline gives CDR1 LNHDA, CDR2 SQIVND (reference sequence).

V and J are TRBV7-2 and TRBJ1-6, with D possibly TRBD1 on 6 matching bases. With 8 bases removed from V and 9 bases from J, the gap between germline ends came to 17 bases. Germline V lookup: CDR1 SGHTA, CDR2 FQGNSA. CDR3 length equals 14 residues. Here the CDR3 reads CASGGPERVSPLHF. The CDR3 DNA sequence: TGTGCCAGCGGGGGGCCAGAAAGGGTTTCACCCCTCCACTTT. Full variable domain (outside the CDR3, taken from reference TRBV7-2 and TRBJ1-6): GAGVSQSPSNKVTEKGKDVELRCDPISGHTALYWYRQSLGQGLEFLIYFQGNSAPDKSGLPSDRFSAERTGGSVSTLTIQRTQQEDSAVYLCASGGPERVSPLHFGNGTRLTVT.

The chain combines TRBV19 with TRBJ1-2, with 8 positions matching TRBD1. This CDR3 is built from 15 residues. Germline V lookup: CDR1 LNHDA, CDR2 SQIVND (reference sequence). With 7 bases clipped from V and 4 bases from J, the junction kept 11 bases outside the gene matches. The CDR3 sequence is CASISGAGGTYGYTF. The CDR3 bases are TGTGCCAGTATCTCAGGCGCAGGGGGCACCTATGGCTACACCTTC.

The chain joins TRBV29-1 to TRBJ2-7; weak D call: TRBD1 (6 bases). Trimming took 7 bases from V and 4 from J, leaving 11 bases between them. The germline CDR1 and CDR2 sequences are SQVTM and ANQGSEA. The CDR3 extends over 11 amino acids. The CDR3 sequence is CSGWDIYEQYF. The CDR3 nucleotides read TGCAGCGGATGGGACATTTACGAGCAGTACTTC.

This clone was picked up a small number of times. The rearrangement uses TRBV7-2 and TRBJ1-1; 9 bases are a match to TRBD1. Unmatched junction bases numbered 6, after V lost 11 bases and J lost 5 bases. The CDR3 spans 12 residues. Germline V CDR1 and CDR2: SGHTA, FQGNSA. DNA of the CDR3: TGTGCCGGAGGACAGGGGAGGACTGAAGCTTTCTTT. The encoded protein is CAGGQGRTEAFF.

The chain recombines TRBV6-1 with TRBJ2-3; TRBD1 or TRBD2 may be the D gene (5 bases each). This CDR3 comprises 14 residues. Germline V gene data show CDR1 as MNHNS and CDR2 as SASEGT. Trimming stripped 5 bases from V and 6 bases from J, with 15 bases between. DNA for the CDR3: TGTGCCAGCAGTATGGGACCCCCCGCTGATACGCAGTATTTT. Its protein is CASSMGPPADTQYF.

The chain carries TRBV7-6 and TRBJ2-7, with D possibly TRBD2 on 5 matching bases. The germline gives CDR1 SGHVS, CDR2 FNYEAQ. Trimming took 5 bases from V and 1 from J, leaving 9 bases between them. The CDR3 is 13 residues long. As DNA, the CDR3 is TGTGCCAGCAGCCCTGGACTGTCCTACGAGCAGTACTTC. Amino acids: CASSPGLSYEQYF.

CDR3 amino acids: CASSEAGVETQYF. CDR3 DNA: TGTGCCAGCAGTGAGGCAGGGGTGGAGACCCAGTACTTC. This chain joins TRBV6-1 and TRBJ2-5, with a tentative D call TRBD1 (6 bases). This CDR3 contains 13 residues. V lost 3 bases, J lost 5 bases, and 10 bases lay in between. Germline lookup yields CDR1 MNHNS and CDR2 SASEGT.

V and J are TRBV14 and TRBJ2-3; TRBD2 matches 8 bases. The germline gives CDR1 SGHDN, CDR2 FVKESK. V lost 0 bases to trimming and J lost 5 bases; unmatched junction nucleotides: 7. The CDR3 has 16 amino acids. The CDR3 reads CASSQDFRGRLDTQYF. The CDR3 nucleotides are TGTGCCAGCAGCCAAGATTTCCGCGGGAGGTTAGATACGCAGTATTTT.

The chain links TRBV19 to TRBJ2-6; tentatively, D is TRBD1 or TRBD2 (6 bases each). The length of the CDR3 is 16 residues. V lost 1 base and J 3 bases, leaving 10 bases between the germline ends. The germline V gene encodes CDR1 LNHDA and CDR2 SQIVND (reference sequence). The CDR3 is CASSIGGAGGANVLTF. CDR3 DNA sequence: TGTGCCAGTAGTATAGGGGGGGCTGGTGGGGCCAACGTCCTGACTTTC.

Turning to this clone: Relative to the germline gene, one junction end is altered; a read error may explain this. V usage is TRBV7-7 and J usage is TRBJ2-5, with D maybe TRBD2 (6 bases). CDR1 and CDR2 (germline): SSHAT, FNYEAQ (reference sequence). This CDR3 has 14 amino acids. CDR3 protein: CASSLGGGGETQYF. The CDR3 nucleotides read TGTGCTAGCAGCTTGGGAGGTGGGGGAGAGACCCAGTACTTC.

This chain links TRBV5-4 with TRBJ2-1; 12 bases map to TRBD2. V shed 3 bases and J 6 bases; nucleotides not matched to a gene: 4. Germline loops: CDR1 SGHNT, CDR2 YYREEE (reference sequence). The CDR3 spans 15 residues. DNA of the CDR3: TGTGCCAGCAGCTGGACTAGCGGGGCTTCCAATGAGCAGTTCTTC. As protein: CASSWTSGASNEQFF.

This sequence joins TRBV5-1 and TRBJ1-1; TRBD1 aligns across 8 bases. With V trimmed by 5 bases and J by 9 bases, 9 bases remained unmatched. This CDR3 has 13 amino acids. Looked up from germline, CDR1 is SGHRS and CDR2 is YFSETQ. In DNA form, the CDR3 reads TGCGCCAGCAGACAACAGGGGGGTTCTCAAGCTTTCTTT. It specifies CASRQQGGSQAFF.

This CDR3 is CASTPPGHLAGYTF. The CDR3 nucleotides are TGTGCCAGCACCCCCCCGGGACACCTAGCTGGCTACACCTTC. This rearrangement joins TRBV28 to TRBJ1-2, with D possibly matching TRBD1 (6 bases). CDR3 length: 14 amino acids. The V gene lost 7 bases and the J gene lost 7 bases, with 19 bases spanning the gap. Germline CDR1 reads MDHEN; CDR2 reads SYDVKM.

The chain uses TRBV19 and TRBJ2-2; D remains unclear. The germline V gene has CDR1 LNHDA and CDR2 SQIVND (reference sequence). The CDR3 is 12 amino acids. The ends were cut back, 7 bases at V and 4 bases at J, with 7 bases in the middle. The DNA for the CDR3 is TGTGCCAGTAAAGAGACCACCGGGGAGCTGTTTTTT. This codes for CASKETTGELFF.

The rearrangement uses TRBV7-9 and TRBJ1-2; D remains unclear. Trimming removed 3 bases from V and 8 bases from J, with 10 bases in between. The CDR3 sequence is 12 residues long. Germline values: CDR1 SEHNR, CDR2 FQNEAQ (reference sequence). CDR3 in amino acids: CASSLFSGGYTF. CDR3 DNA sequence: TGTGCCAGCAGCTTGTTCTCTGGGGGCTACACCTTC.

The sample holds one count of this clone. This chain uses TRBV15 with TRBJ2-3; the D gene could be TRBD1 or TRBD2 (6 bases each). Germline V gives CDR1 LNHNV, CDR2 YYDKDF (reference sequence). The germline V and J ends were trimmed by 6 bases and 0 bases, with 10 bases remaining between them. The CDR3 is 14 residues long. The CDR3 DNA reads TGTGCCACCAGGGAGGGGGATAGCACAGATACGCAGTATTTT. Amino acid sequence: CATREGDSTDTQYF.

The rearrangement joins TRBV6-6 to TRBJ1-5; D might be TRBD1 (5 bases). The V and J ends lost 6 bases and 3 bases respectively, with 12 bases between them. CDR1 and CDR2 from the germline V gene are MNHNY and SVGAGI (reference sequence). There are 14 residues in the CDR3. CDR3 sequence (DNA): TGTGCCAGCAGCCGGGGCCAGGCCAATCAGCCCCAGCATTTT. It is translated as CASSRGQANQPQHF.

The V call is TRBV6-1, the J call TRBJ1-2, with D perhaps TRBD1 (5 bases). CDR1 is MNHNS, CDR2 SASEGT, per germline. Trimming pared 1 base from V and 4 bases from J, leaving 10 bases between. The length of the CDR3 is 14 residues. The CDR3 here is CASSEGGGGYGYTF. The DNA of the CDR3 is TGTGCCAGCAGTGAAGGGGGGGGAGGCTATGGCTACACCTTC.